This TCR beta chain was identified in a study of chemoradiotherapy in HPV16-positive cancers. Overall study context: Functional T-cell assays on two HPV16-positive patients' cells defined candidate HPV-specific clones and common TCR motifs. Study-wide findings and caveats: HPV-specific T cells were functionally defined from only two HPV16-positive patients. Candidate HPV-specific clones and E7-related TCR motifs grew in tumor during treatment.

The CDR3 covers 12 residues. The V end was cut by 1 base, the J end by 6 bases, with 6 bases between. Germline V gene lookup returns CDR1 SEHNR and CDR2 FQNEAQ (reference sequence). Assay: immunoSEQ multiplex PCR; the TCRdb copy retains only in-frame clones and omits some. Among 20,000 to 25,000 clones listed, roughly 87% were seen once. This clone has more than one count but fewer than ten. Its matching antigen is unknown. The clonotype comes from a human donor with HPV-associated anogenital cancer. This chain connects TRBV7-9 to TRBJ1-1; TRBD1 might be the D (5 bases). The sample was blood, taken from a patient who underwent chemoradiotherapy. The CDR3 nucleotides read TGTGCCAGCAGCTTAGAGGGACCTGAAGCTTTCTTT. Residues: CASSLEGPEAFF.